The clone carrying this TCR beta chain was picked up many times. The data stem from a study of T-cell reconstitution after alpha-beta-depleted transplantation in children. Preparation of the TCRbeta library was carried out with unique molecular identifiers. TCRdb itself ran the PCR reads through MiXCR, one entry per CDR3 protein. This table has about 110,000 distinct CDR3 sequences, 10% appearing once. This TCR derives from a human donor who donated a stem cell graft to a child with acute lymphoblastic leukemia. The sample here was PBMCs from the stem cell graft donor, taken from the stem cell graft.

The CDR3 here is CASSRTFTVGNTEAFF. CDR3 sequence (DNA): TGCGCCAGCAGCCGAACCTTTACAGTGGGGAACACTGAAGCTTTCTTT. This chain uses TRBV4-3 with TRBJ1-1; D ambiguous. V was pared by 4 bases and J by 1 base, with 16 bases between. The germline gives CDR1 LGHNA, CDR2 YSLEER. CDR3 length: 16 residues.